Following are 20 T cell receptor beta chains from one sample sequenced in a study of vaccination and CD4 T cells after COVID-19. No antigens are known for them. Oncomine TCR Beta short-read sequencing was applied to DNA from cultured CD4+ T cells. TCRdb independently ran MiXCR on the PCR reads; one entry per CDR3 protein. The sample includes approximately 23,000 distinct CDR3 sequences, 30% to 40% of them seen just once. Documented time point: late sampling 161 to 241 days after vaccination in three convalescent patients. Treatment of the sample: approximately 9-day PBMC culture with coronavirus spike peptide pools or control peptides (ViraFEST assay). The material was CD4+ T cells from blood, cultured in vitro, obtained about 7 months after SARS-CoV-2 vaccination. These receptor sequences come from a human donor who had recovered from COVID-19.

This clonotype was seen a few times. The genes are TRBV18 and TRBJ1-5; D is possibly TRBD1 (5 bases). Trimming cost V 6 bases and J 5 bases, with 11 bases left between them. The CDR3 length is 13 residues. CDR1 is KGHSH and CDR2 is LQKENI in the germline V gene. CDR3 coding DNA: TGTGCCAGCTCCAAGGGGACGGATCAGCCCCAGCATTTT. Translated, it gives CASSKGTDQPQHF.

This clonotype was seen only a few times. CDR3 amino acids: CASSTAGNTIYF. The DNA of the CDR3 is TGTGCCAGCAGCACTGCAGGAAACACCATATATTTT. This chain links TRBV7-8 with TRBJ1-3; D gene unclear. Trimming took off 5 bases at V and 4 bases at J, with 6 bases between the two ends. CDR3 size: 12 residues. The germline V gene encodes CDR1 SGHVS and CDR2 FQNEAQ. The full variable domain, rest sourced from reference TRBV7-8 and TRBJ1-3, is GAGVSQSPRYKVAKRGQDVALRCDPISGHVSLFWYQQALGQGPEFLTYFQNEAQLDKSGLPSDRFFAERPEGSVSTLKIQRTQQEDSAVYLCASSTAGNTIYFGEGSWLTVV.

This clonotype was picked up a small number of times. This chain links TRBV20-1 with TRBJ1-2; maybe TRBD1 (6 bases). V lost 0 bases and J 4 bases, leaving 18 bases between the germline ends. The CDR3 totals 16 residues. The germline gives CDR1 DFQATT, CDR2 SNEGSKA (reference sequence). The CDR3 region is CSARERGQGKGYGYTF. In nucleotides, the CDR3 is TGCAGTGCTAGAGAGAGAGGGCAGGGGAAAGGCTATGGCTACACCTTC.

Note on this clonotype: One end of the junction does not line up with germline, which may come from a read error. CDR3 nucleotide sequence: TGTGCCAGCAGTGAATTAACGTCTACCACCCACTTC. Translating it yields CASSELTSTTHF. The chain has TRBV6-1 and TRBJ2-7; D gene uncertain. Germline V CDR1 and CDR2: MNHNS, SASEGT. This CDR3 spans 12 amino acids.

The gene calls are TRBV2 and TRBJ1-1, with D perhaps TRBD1 (5 bases). The CDR3 contains 15 residues. Between the trimmed V and J ends, which lost 4 bases and 8 bases, there was a span of 20 bases. CDR1 is SNHLY, CDR2 FYNNEI, per germline. The CDR3 DNA reads as TGTGCCAGCAGTGGTAACAGCCTAGCTGGGGGGGAAGCTTTCTTT. It codes for CASSGNSLAGGEAFF.

This clonotype came up once. This chain joins TRBV7-9 and TRBJ1-5; no reliable D call. Trimming took 1 base from V and 1 from J, leaving 20 bases between them. CDR3 length: 19 amino acids. The germline gives CDR1 SEHNR, CDR2 FQNEAQ (reference sequence). CDR3 in DNA: TGTGCCAGCAGCTTAGGGGCCGGGGTGTGGGATGGGAGCAATCAGCCCCAGCATTTT. This codes for CASSLGAGVWDGSNQPQHF.

This clonotype was detected a few times. This chain joins TRBV20-1 and TRBJ2-7; 8 bases line up with TRBD2. Trimming took 1 base from V and 1 from J; bases not matched to a gene: 9. This CDR3 region has 16 residues. From germline, CDR1 is DFQATT and CDR2 SNEGSKA (reference sequence). The DNA of the CDR3 is TGCAGTGCTAGAGCTCCGAGCGGGAGAGGGTCCTACGAGCAGTACTTC. This sequence encodes CSARAPSGRGSYEQYF.

This rearrangement joins TRBV20-1 to TRBJ2-5, with 7 positions matching TRBD2. J gave up 9 bases and V 6 bases, and 19 bases lay outside the gene matches. This CDR3 region has 15 residues. CDR1 and CDR2 (germline): DFQATT, SNEGSKA (reference sequence). CDR3 region: CSARKTSYPEGAQYF. The CDR3, as DNA: TGCAGTGCAAGGAAGACTAGCTACCCTGAAGGGGCCCAGTACTTC.

This clonotype was observed a handful of times. The CDR3 coding sequence is TGTGCCAGCAGCTTGGGAGGGTATGGCTATGGCTACACCTTC. It encodes CASSLGGYGYGYTF. The chain recombines TRBV7-3 with TRBJ1-2; D gene uncertain. The germline V and J ends were trimmed by 3 bases and 4 bases, with 12 bases remaining between them. The CDR3 is 14 residues long. The germline gives CDR1 SGHTA, CDR2 FQGTGA.

The chain links TRBV9 to TRBJ1-2, with no clear D. This CDR3 comprises 16 residues. The V end was cut by 2 bases, the J end by 4 bases, with 18 bases between. Germline lookup yields CDR1 SGDLS and CDR2 YYNGEE. The CDR3 bases are TGTGCCAGCAGCGTTTACTCTGGCCCTAAACCCTATGGCTACACCTTC. Translation gives CASSVYSGPKPYGYTF.

This clonotype was observed a handful of times. The rearrangement links TRBV7-9 to TRBJ2-1, with TRBD2 matching over 11 bases. The CDR3 loop spans 16 amino acids. Germline-derived CDR1 and CDR2 are SEHNR and FQNEAQ (reference sequence). The V gene end was trimmed by 3 bases and the J gene end by 4 bases; junction bases not matched to a gene: 5. In nucleotides, the CDR3 is TGTGCCAGCAGCTTGGCACTAGCGGGAGAATACAATGAGCAGTTCTTC. Protein: CASSLALAGEYNEQFF.

This clonotype came up a few times. The rearrangement joins TRBV19 to TRBJ1-2; 7 bases fit TRBD1. Germline CDR1 LNHDA, CDR2 SQIVND (reference sequence). V lost 7 bases, J lost 5 bases, and 13 bases stayed unmatched. The CDR3 extends over 15 amino acids. DNA for the CDR3: TGTGCCAGTAACCCACTGGACAGGAAGGGGTATGGCTACACCTTC. Translated: CASNPLDRKGYGYTF.

In its sample, this clonotype is medium-sized (0.01 to 0.1%). V gene TRBV27 combines with J gene TRBJ1-1; 8 bases are a match to TRBD1. There are 15 residues in the CDR3. V dropped 2 bases and J dropped 4; count of bases not matched to a gene: 6. Germline V lookup: CDR1 MNHEY, CDR2 SMNVEV (reference sequence). The CDR3 reads CASSLPSGGGTEAFF. CDR3 in DNA: TGTGCCAGCAGTTTACCGTCAGGGGGCGGCACTGAAGCTTTCTTT.

The chain uses TRBV20-1 and TRBJ2-5; D is possibly TRBD1 or TRBD2 (5 bases each). The CDR3 is made up of 14 amino acids. Trimming shortened V by 6 bases and J by 2 bases, and 16 bases separated the two germline ends. Germline V gives CDR1 DFQATT, CDR2 SNEGSKA (reference sequence). CDR3 sequence (DNA): TGCAGTGCCTACCTAGCTGGGGGACAAGAGACCCAGTACTTC. It specifies CSAYLAGGQETQYF.

The chain couples TRBV6-1 to TRBJ1-5, with D perhaps TRBD1 (5 bases). The V end was cut by 2 bases, the J end by 6 bases, with 20 bases between. Germline CDR1 is MNHNS and CDR2 is SASEGT. The CDR3 length is 17 residues. CDR3 loop: CASSETLVRAWGQPQHF. As DNA, the CDR3 is TGTGCCAGCAGTGAAACCCTGGTCAGGGCCTGGGGTCAGCCCCAGCATTTT.

In its sample, this clonotype was seen a few times. V usage is TRBV7-3 and J usage is TRBJ2-3; tentatively, D is TRBD1 or TRBD2 (7 bases each). V was cut by 6 bases and J by 0 bases, with 10 bases left in between. Germline lookup yields CDR1 SGHTA and CDR2 FQGTGA. CDR3 size: 14 residues. CDR3 sequence: CASRQGGSTDTQYF. The CDR3 DNA reads as TGTGCCAGCAGGCAGGGGGGGAGCACAGATACGCAGTATTTT.

This clonotype turned up a few times. The chain combines TRBV20-1 with TRBJ1-3; D remains ambiguous. The V end was cut by 7 bases, the J end by 4 bases, with 14 bases between. This CDR3 has 13 residues. Germline lookup yields CDR1 DFQATT and CDR2 SNEGSKA (reference sequence). The CDR3 region has the DNA TGCAGTGGTTTGGTTATGGGGGGAAACACCATATATTTT. Its protein is CSGLVMGGNTIYF.

In this sample, this clonotype turned up a few times. The rearrangement joins TRBV10-3 to TRBJ2-7; 8 nucleotides match TRBD2. Per the germline V gene, CDR1 is ENHRY and CDR2 is SYGVKD. V shed 6 bases, J shed 4 bases, and the junction held 8 bases outside the gene matches. The CDR3 sequence is 14 residues long. CDR3 sequence: CAISPLTSGYEQYF. As DNA, the CDR3 is TGTGCCATCAGCCCCCTTACTAGCGGTTACGAGCAGTACTTC.

The chain is built from TRBV20-1 and TRBJ1-3; TRBD1 is a possible D gene (6 bases). Trimming cost V 1 base and J 4 bases, with 11 bases left between them. Per germline, CDR1 DFQATT and CDR2 SNEGSKA (reference sequence). This CDR3 has 14 residues. The CDR3 region is CSARVQGQGNTIYF. CDR3 coding DNA: TGCAGTGCTAGAGTTCAAGGACAGGGAAACACCATATATTTT.

The V gene is TRBV2, the J gene TRBJ2-7; the D is unclear. V shed 7 bases and J shed 2 bases, with 9 bases lying between them. CDR1 and CDR2 (germline): SNHLY, FYNNEI. The CDR3 loop spans 12 amino acids. The CDR3 coding sequence is TGTGCCAGCAAACTGGGTCCCTACGAGCAGTACTTC. It is translated as CASKLGPYEQYF.